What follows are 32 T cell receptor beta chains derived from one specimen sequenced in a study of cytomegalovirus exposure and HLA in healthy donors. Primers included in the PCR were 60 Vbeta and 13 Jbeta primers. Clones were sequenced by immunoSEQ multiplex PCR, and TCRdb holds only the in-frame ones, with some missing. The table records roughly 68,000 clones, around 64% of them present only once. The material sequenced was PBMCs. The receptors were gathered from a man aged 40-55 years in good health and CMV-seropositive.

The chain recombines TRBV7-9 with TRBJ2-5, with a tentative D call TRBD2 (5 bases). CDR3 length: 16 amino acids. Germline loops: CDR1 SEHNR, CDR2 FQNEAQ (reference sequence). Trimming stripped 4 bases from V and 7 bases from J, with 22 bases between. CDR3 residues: CASSSHQAGVWWTQYF. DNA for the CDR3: TGTGCCAGCAGCTCCCATCAGGCGGGTGTATGGTGGACCCAGTACTTC.

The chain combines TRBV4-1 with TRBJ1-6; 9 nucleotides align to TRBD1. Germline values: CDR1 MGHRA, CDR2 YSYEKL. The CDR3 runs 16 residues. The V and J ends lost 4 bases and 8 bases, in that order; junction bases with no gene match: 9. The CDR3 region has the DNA TGCGCCAGCAGCCCTACAGGGGGCGTTCGTTATTCACCCCTCCACTTT. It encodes CASSPTGGVRYSPLHF.

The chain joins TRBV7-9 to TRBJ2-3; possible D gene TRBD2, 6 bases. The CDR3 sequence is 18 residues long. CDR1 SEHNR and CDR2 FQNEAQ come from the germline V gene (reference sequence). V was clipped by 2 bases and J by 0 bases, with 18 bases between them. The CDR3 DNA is TGTGCCAGCAGCTTATGGCGGGGAACCGGGACTAGCACAGATACGCAGTATTTT. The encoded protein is CASSLWRGTGTSTDTQYF.

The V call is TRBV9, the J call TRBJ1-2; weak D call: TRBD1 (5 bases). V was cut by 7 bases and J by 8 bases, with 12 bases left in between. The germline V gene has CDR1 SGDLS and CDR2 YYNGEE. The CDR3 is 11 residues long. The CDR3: CASGGFYGYTF. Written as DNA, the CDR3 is TGTGCCAGCGGGGGGTTTTACGGCTACACCTTC.

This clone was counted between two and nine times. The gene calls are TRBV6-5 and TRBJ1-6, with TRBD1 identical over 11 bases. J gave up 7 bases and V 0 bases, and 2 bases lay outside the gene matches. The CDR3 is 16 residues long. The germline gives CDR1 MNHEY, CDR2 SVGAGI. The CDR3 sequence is CASSYSRTGGNSPLHF. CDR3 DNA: TGTGCCAGCAGTTACTCGAGGACAGGGGGCAATTCACCCCTCCACTTT.

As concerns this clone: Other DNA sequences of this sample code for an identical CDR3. CDR3 amino acids: CASSPRTGGESGELFF. CDR3 DNA: TGTGCCAGCAGCCCGCGGACAGGGGGCGAATCCGGGGAGCTGTTTTTT. The rearrangement uses TRBV13 and TRBJ2-2; 11 nucleotides agree with TRBD1. Germline lookup yields CDR1 PRHDT and CDR2 FYEKMQ (reference sequence). The CDR3 loop spans 16 amino acids. V shed 5 bases, J shed 6 bases, and the junction held 8 bases outside the gene matches.

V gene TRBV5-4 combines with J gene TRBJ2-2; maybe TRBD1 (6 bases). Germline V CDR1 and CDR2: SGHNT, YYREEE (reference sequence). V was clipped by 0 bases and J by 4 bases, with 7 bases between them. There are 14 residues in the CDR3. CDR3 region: CASSLEGGTGELFF. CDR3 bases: TGTGCCAGCAGCTTGGAAGGGGGCACCGGGGAGCTGTTTTTT. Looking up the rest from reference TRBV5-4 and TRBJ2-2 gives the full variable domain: ETGVTQSPTHLIKTRGQQVTLRCSSQSGHNTVSWYQQALGQGPQFIFQYYREEENGRGNFPPRFSGLQFPNYSSELNVNALELDDSALYLCASSLEGGTGELFFGEGSRLTVL.

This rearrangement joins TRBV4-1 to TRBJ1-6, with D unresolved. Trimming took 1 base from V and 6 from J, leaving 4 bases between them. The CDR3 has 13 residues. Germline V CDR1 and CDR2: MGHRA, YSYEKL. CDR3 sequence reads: CASSQGSNSPLHF. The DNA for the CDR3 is TGCGCCAGCAGCCAAGGCAGTAATTCACCCCTCCACTTT.

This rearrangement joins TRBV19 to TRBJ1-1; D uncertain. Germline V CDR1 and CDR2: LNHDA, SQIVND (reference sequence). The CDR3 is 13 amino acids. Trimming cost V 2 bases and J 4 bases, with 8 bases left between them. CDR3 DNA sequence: TGTGCCAGTAGTATACAGAGGGCCACTGAAGCTTTCTTT. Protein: CASSIQRATEAFF.

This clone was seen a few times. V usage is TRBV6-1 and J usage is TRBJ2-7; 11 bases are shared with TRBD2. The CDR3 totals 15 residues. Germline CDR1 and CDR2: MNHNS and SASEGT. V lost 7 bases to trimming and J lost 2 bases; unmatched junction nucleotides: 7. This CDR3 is CASIETSGNPYEQYF. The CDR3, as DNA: TGTGCCAGCATCGAGACTAGCGGGAATCCCTACGAGCAGTACTTC.

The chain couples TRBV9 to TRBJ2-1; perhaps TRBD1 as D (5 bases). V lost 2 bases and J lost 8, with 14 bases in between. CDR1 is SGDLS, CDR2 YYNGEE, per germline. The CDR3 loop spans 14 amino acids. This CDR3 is CASSVDTFGDEQFF. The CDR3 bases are TGTGCCAGCAGCGTGGACACCTTTGGGGATGAGCAGTTCTTC.

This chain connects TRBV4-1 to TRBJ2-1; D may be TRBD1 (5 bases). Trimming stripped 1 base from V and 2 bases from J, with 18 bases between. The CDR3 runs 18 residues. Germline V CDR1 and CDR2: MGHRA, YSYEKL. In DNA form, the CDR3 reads TGCGCCAGCAGCCAAGTAAACAGGTTCGGAGTCCCCTACAATGAGCAGTTCTTC. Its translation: CASSQVNRFGVPYNEQFF.

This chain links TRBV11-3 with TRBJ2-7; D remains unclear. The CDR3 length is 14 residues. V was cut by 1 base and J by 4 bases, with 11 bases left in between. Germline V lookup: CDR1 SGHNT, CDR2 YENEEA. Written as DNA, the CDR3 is TGTGCCAGCAGCTTAGCTCCCCCCCCTTACGAGCAGTACTTC. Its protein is CASSLAPPPYEQYF.

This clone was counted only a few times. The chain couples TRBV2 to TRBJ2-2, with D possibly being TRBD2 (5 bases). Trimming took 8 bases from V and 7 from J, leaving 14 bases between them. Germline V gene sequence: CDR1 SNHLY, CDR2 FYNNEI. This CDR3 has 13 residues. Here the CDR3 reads CASAPDRDGELFF. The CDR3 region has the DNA TGTGCCAGCGCACCTGATCGGGACGGGGAGCTGTTTTTT.

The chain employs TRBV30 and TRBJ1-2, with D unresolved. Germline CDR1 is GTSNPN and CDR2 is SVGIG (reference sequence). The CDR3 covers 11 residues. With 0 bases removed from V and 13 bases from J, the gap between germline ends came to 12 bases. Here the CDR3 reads CAWSVLQVATF. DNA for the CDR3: TGTGCCTGGAGTGTACTGCAGGTGGCCACCTTC. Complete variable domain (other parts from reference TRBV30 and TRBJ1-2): SQTIHQWPATLVQPVGSPLSLECTVEGTSNPNLYWYRQAAGRGLQLLFYSVGIGQISSEVPQNLSASRPQDRQFILSSKKLLLSDSGFYLCAWSVLQVATFGSGTRLTVV.

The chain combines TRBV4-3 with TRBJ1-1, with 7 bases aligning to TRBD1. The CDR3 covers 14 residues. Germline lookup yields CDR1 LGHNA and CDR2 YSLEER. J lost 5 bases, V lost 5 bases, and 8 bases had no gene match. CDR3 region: CASSGQGVGTEAFF. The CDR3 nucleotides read TGCGCCAGCAGCGGCCAGGGGGTAGGGACTGAAGCTTTCTTT.

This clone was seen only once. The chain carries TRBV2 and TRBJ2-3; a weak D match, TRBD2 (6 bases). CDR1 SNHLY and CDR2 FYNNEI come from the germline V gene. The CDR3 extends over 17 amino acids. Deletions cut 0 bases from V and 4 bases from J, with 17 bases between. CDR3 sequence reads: CASSEALQLASADTQYF. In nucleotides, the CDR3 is TGTGCCAGCAGTGAAGCGCTTCAACTAGCCTCGGCAGATACGCAGTATTTT.

This CDR3 reads CASSTRTVYNEQFF. CDR3 in DNA: TGTGCCAGCAGCACCCGGACAGTTTACAATGAGCAGTTCTTC. The V call is TRBV7-8, the J call TRBJ2-1, with a possible D match to TRBD1 (6 bases). Looked up from germline, CDR1 is SGHVS and CDR2 is FQNEAQ. V lost 5 bases to trimming and J lost 4 bases, with 12 bases between them. This CDR3 comprises 14 residues.

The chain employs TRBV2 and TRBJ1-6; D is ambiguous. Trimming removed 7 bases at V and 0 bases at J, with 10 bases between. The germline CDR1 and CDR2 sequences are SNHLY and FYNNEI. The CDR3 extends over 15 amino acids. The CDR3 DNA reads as TGTGCCAGCACGGCGGAGAGCTCCTATAATTCACCCCTCCACTTT. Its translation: CASTAESSYNSPLHF.

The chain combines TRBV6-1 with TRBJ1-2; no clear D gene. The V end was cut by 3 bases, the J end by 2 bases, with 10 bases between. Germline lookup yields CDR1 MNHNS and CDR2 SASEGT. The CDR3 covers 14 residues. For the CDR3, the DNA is TGTGCCAGCAGTGATTTACTTTCAAACTATGGCTACACCTTC. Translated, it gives CASSDLLSNYGYTF.

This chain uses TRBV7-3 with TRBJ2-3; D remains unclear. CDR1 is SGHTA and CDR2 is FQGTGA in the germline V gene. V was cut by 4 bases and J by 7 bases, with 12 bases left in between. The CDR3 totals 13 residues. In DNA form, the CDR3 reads TGTGCCAGCAGCTCCCGTCCTCTTAATACGCAGTATTTT. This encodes CASSSRPLNTQYF.

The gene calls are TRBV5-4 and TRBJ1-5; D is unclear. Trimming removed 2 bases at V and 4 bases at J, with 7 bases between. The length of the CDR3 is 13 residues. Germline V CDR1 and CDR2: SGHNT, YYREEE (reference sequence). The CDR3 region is CASSFSGNQPQHF. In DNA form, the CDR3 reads TGTGCCAGCAGCTTTTCGGGTAATCAGCCCCAGCATTTT.

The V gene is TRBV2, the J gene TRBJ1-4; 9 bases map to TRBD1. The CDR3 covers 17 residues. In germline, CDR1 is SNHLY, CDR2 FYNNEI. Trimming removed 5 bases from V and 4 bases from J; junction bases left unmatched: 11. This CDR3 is CASSLPGTGSLNEKLFF. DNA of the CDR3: TGTGCCAGCAGTCTGCCCGGGACAGGGTCCCTTAATGAAAAACTGTTTTTT.

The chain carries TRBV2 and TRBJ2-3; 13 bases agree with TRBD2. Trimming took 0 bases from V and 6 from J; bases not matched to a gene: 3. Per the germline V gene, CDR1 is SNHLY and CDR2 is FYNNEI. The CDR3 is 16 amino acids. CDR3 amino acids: CASSEAGGLAGDTQYF. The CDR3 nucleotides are TGTGCCAGCAGTGAAGCTGGGGGACTAGCGGGGGATACGCAGTATTTT. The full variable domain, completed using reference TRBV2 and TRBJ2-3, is EPEVTQTPSHQVTQMGQEVILRCVPISNHLYFYWYRQILGQKVEFLVSFYNNEISEKSEIFDDQFSVERPDGSNFTLKIRSTKLEDSAMYFCASSEAGGLAGDTQYFGPGTRLTVL.

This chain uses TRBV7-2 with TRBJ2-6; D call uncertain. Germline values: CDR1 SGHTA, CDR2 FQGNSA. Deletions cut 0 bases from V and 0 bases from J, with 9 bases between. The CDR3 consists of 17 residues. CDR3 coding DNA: TGTGCCAGCAGCTTAGCCCGCACTCTCTCTGGGGCCAACGTCCTGACTTTC. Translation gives CASSLARTLSGANVLTF.

CDR3 sequence: CASRRRLADREEQYF. The CDR3 coding sequence is TGTGCCAGCAGGAGGAGACTAGCGGACCGTGAAGAGCAGTACTTC. The V and J genes are TRBV2 and TRBJ2-7; TRBD2 matches 9 bases. This CDR3 region has 15 residues. CDR1 SNHLY and CDR2 FYNNEI come from the germline V gene. After removal of 6 bases from V and 7 bases from J, the junction contained 13 bases not matched to a gene.

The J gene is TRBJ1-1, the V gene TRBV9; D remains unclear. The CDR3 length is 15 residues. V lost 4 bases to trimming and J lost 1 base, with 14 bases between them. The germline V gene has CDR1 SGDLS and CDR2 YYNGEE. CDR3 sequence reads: CASSPEGFGNTEAFF. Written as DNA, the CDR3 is TGTGCCAGCAGCCCCGAGGGCTTCGGGAACACTGAAGCTTTCTTT.

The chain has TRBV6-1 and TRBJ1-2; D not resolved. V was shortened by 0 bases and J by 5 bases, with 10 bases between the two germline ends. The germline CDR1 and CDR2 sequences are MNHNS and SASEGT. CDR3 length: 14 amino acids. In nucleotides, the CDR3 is TGTGCCAGCAGTGAAGCTAGCGGAGAGTATGGCTACACCTTC. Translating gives CASSEASGEYGYTF.

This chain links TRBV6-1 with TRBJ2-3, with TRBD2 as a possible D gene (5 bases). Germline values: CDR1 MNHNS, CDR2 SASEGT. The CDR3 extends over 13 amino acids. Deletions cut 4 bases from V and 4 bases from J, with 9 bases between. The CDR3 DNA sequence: TGTGCCAGCAGTGGGCTGGAGGCAGATACGCAGTATTTT. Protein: CASSGLEADTQYF.

CDR3 loop: CAWRWTGGTYEQYF. DNA of the CDR3: TGTGCCTGGAGATGGACAGGGGGTACCTACGAGCAGTACTTC. The chain joins TRBV30 to TRBJ2-5; 10 positions agree with TRBD1. The J call could be wrong; TRBJ2-7 is a better fit for the DNA end. This CDR3 contains 14 residues. The germline V gene encodes CDR1 GTSNPN and CDR2 SVGIG (reference sequence).

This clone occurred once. CDR3 coding DNA: TGTGCCAGCAGCGGAGCCGGGACAGGGGGTTATGGCTACACCTTC. Its protein product is CASSGAGTGGYGYTF. The J gene is TRBJ1-2, the V gene TRBV7-8; 11 nucleotides match TRBD1. Germline-derived CDR1 and CDR2 are SGHVS and FQNEAQ. CDR3 length: 15 residues. V lost 5 bases to trimming and J lost 5 bases; unmatched junction nucleotides: 7.

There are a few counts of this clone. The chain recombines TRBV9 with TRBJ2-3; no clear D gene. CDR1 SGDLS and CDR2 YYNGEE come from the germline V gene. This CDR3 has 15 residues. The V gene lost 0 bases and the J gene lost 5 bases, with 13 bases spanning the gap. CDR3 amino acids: CASSVASRGLDTQYF. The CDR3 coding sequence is TGTGCCAGCAGCGTAGCTTCACGAGGTTTAGATACGCAGTATTTT.